This T cell receptor (beta chain) was recorded in a study of T cell responses to AZD1222 COVID-19 vaccine. Study in general: Doses given second, at about 4 or about 12 weeks, were pooled.

Using immunoSEQ multiplex PCR, the repertoire was profiled, and TCRdb retains in-frame clones only, with some absent. The data hold about 110,000 clones, with around 81% observed a single time. The CDR3 totals 16 residues. V was trimmed by 5 bases and J by 1 base, leaving 14 bases between them. Germline assignment: CDR1 SGHVS and CDR2 FQNEAQ. Study-wide findings and caveats: Females made up more of the donors, who were largely white British, and clonal diversity may have come out too low. The study found Spike-specific TCR breadth and depth rose after two AZD1222 doses.

Concerning this clone itself: The antigen is undetermined.

The sequences come from peripheral blood, collected on day 0 of AZD1222 vaccination. This rearrangement joins TRBV7-8 to TRBJ2-2; possibly TRBD1 or TRBD2 for D (5 bases each). This receptor was taken from an adult in good health. This CDR3 reads CASSLTGPRNTGELFF. The DNA of the CDR3 is TGTGCCAGCAGCCTTACGGGACCGAGGAACACCGGGGAGCTGTTTTTT.